What follows are 26 T cell receptor beta chains derived from one specimen sequenced in a study of cytomegalovirus exposure and HLA in healthy donors. Primers included in the PCR were 60 Vbeta and 13 Jbeta primers. Clones were sequenced by immunoSEQ multiplex PCR, and TCRdb holds only the in-frame ones, with some missing. The data show about 160,000 clones, about two thirds seen once. Specimen: PBMCs. Receptors originate from a woman in her 30s in good health and CMV-seronegative.

This chain uses TRBV7-9 with TRBJ2-7, with TRBD2 matching 7 bases. With V trimmed by 4 bases and J by 4 bases, 7 bases remained unmatched. This CDR3 contains 14 residues. Germline V lookup: CDR1 SEHNR, CDR2 FQNEAQ (reference sequence). The CDR3 is CASSSQREGYEQYF. The DNA of the CDR3 is TGTGCCAGCAGCTCTCAGCGGGAAGGATACGAGCAGTACTTC.

J is TRBJ2-7 and V is TRBV15; D perhaps matches TRBD1 (5 bases). This CDR3 has 13 residues. V was shortened by 5 bases and J by 3 bases, with 11 bases between the two germline ends. Germline V lookup: CDR1 LNHNV, CDR2 YYDKDF (reference sequence). DNA of the CDR3: TGTGCCACCAGCTCCGACAGAGACTACGAGCAGTACTTC. Amino acids: CATSSDRDYEQYF.

This chain links TRBV5-1 with TRBJ1-6; 7 nucleotides line up with TRBD1. The germline V gene encodes CDR1 SGHRS and CDR2 YFSETQ. The CDR3 covers 15 residues. Unmatched junction bases numbered 4, after V lost 0 bases and J lost 7 bases. The CDR3 reads CASSLATGVNSPLHF. The CDR3 DNA sequence: TGCGCCAGCAGCTTGGCTACAGGGGTAAATTCACCCCTCCACTTT.

This chain links TRBV7-9 with TRBJ1-6; D is ambiguous. Trimming took 2 bases from V and 9 from J, leaving 8 bases between them. The CDR3 is 13 amino acids. Germline V gene lookup returns CDR1 SEHNR and CDR2 FQNEAQ (reference sequence). The CDR3 nucleotides read TGTGCCAGCAGCTTAATGGGAGGTTCACCCCTCCACTTT. This codes for CASSLMGGSPLHF. The variable domain in full, completed from reference TRBV7-9 and TRBJ1-6, reads DTGVSQNPRHKITKRGQNVTFRCDPISEHNRLYWYRQTLGQGPEFLTYFQNEAQLEKSRLLSDRFSAERPKGSFSTLEIQRTEQGDSAMYLCASSLMGGSPLHFGNGTRLTVT.

The V and J genes are TRBV27 and TRBJ1-5; D might be TRBD1 (5 bases). The CDR3 spans 13 residues. Between the trimmed V and J ends, which lost 2 bases and 3 bases, there was a span of 5 bases. Germline-derived CDR1 and CDR2 are MNHEY and SMNVEV (reference sequence). The CDR3 sequence: CASSLGANQPQHF. In DNA form, the CDR3 reads TGTGCCAGCAGTTTAGGGGCCAATCAGCCCCAGCATTTT.

The V and J genes are TRBV9 and TRBJ1-1, with unresolved D. The V and J ends lost 4 bases and 4 bases respectively, with 23 bases between them. The length of the CDR3 is 17 residues. Germline assignment: CDR1 SGDLS and CDR2 YYNGEE. CDR3 residues: CASSPKAPTAVGTEAFF. The CDR3 DNA is TGTGCCAGCAGCCCCAAAGCCCCGACTGCGGTGGGCACTGAAGCTTTCTTT.

The V and J genes are TRBV28 and TRBJ1-6; no reliable D call. There are 18 residues in the CDR3. Germline values: CDR1 MDHEN, CDR2 SYDVKM. The V gene lost 6 bases and the J gene lost 5 bases, with 23 bases spanning the gap. The CDR3 nucleotides are TGTGCCAGCAGCTCCCTACTGCAGGATCCCCGAGATAATTCACCCCTCCACTTT. Residues: CASSSLLQDPRDNSPLHF.

V gene TRBV7-2 combines with J gene TRBJ2-3, with 10 bases lining up with TRBD2. V was clipped by 5 bases and J by 0 bases; unmatched bases: 8. The CDR3 spans 17 residues. CDR1 is SGHTA and CDR2 is FQGNSA in the germline V gene. Here the CDR3 reads CASSLSGGFPSTDTQYF. CDR3 coding DNA: TGTGCCAGCAGCCTTAGCGGGGGGTTTCCTAGCACAGATACGCAGTATTTT.

Notes on this clone: The same CDR3 arises from other DNA sequences in this sample as well. The J gene is TRBJ1-1, the V gene TRBV4-1; D may be TRBD1 (5 bases). V shed 2 bases and J shed 8 bases, with 9 bases lying between them. The CDR3 has 12 residues. Germline loops: CDR1 MGHRA, CDR2 YSYEKL. CDR3 DNA: TGCGCCAGCAGCCAAAGAACAGGCGAAGCTTTCTTT. Amino acid sequence: CASSQRTGEAFF.

The table lists this clone with a count of one. The chain is built from TRBV7-3 and TRBJ2-7; 9 nucleotides match TRBD1. Trimming cost V 0 bases and J 2 bases; bases outside gene matches: 2. This CDR3 comprises 15 residues. Germline CDR1 reads SGHTA; CDR2 reads FQGTGA. The CDR3 sequence: CASSLTGTGTYEQYF. The CDR3 region has the DNA TGTGCCAGCAGCTTAACGGGGACAGGGACCTACGAGCAGTACTTC.

On this clone itself: Other DNA sequences in the same sample also yield this CDR3. V usage is TRBV7-2 and J usage is TRBJ2-7; 8 bases fit TRBD1. This CDR3 spans 14 amino acids. V lost 3 bases to trimming and J lost 1 base; unmatched junction nucleotides: 2. CDR1 is SGHTA and CDR2 is FQGNSA in the germline V gene. The CDR3 spells CASSFRDRSYEQYF. In DNA form, the CDR3 reads TGTGCCAGCAGCTTCCGGGACAGGTCCTACGAGCAGTACTTC.

The J gene is TRBJ2-3, the V gene TRBV7-3; 8 bases are a match to TRBD2. Trimming cost V 0 bases and J 11 bases; bases outside gene matches: 4. In germline, CDR1 is SGHTA, CDR2 FQGTGA. The CDR3 contains 13 residues. The CDR3 DNA reads as TGTGCCAGCAGCTTAACCGTACTAGCGGTGCAGTATTTT. Translation gives CASSLTVLAVQYF.

V usage is TRBV19 and J usage is TRBJ1-5; 7 nucleotides align to TRBD1. V shed 1 base, J shed 5 bases, and the junction held 8 bases outside the gene matches. Germline CDR1 LNHDA, CDR2 SQIVND (reference sequence). There are 16 residues in the CDR3. CDR3 DNA: TGTGCCAGTAGTATAGGGGGGACAGATCGTGATCAGCCCCAGCATTTT. This codes for CASSIGGTDRDQPQHF.

The chain carries TRBV19 and TRBJ1-5, with 7 bases that match TRBD1. This CDR3 comprises 18 residues. Germline values: CDR1 LNHDA, CDR2 SQIVND (reference sequence). V dropped 7 bases and J dropped 0; count of bases not matched to a gene: 15. This chain's CDR3 is CASTAGGTVLYSNQPQHF. The CDR3 DNA sequence: TGTGCCAGTACCGCTGGAGGGACAGTGCTATATAGCAATCAGCCCCAGCATTTT.

This rearrangement joins TRBV4-2 to TRBJ1-6, with a possible D match to TRBD1 (6 bases). The CDR3 contains 14 residues. The V end lost 3 bases, the J end lost 8 bases, and 11 bases lay between the germline ends. Per the germline V gene, CDR1 is LGHNA and CDR2 is YNFKEQ. Here the CDR3 reads CASSQTPGDSPLHF. CDR3 DNA: TGTGCCAGCAGCCAGACCCCAGGGGATTCACCCCTCCACTTT.

This clone was seen more than once but under ten times. The CDR3 region has the DNA TGTGCCAGCAGTTCCCTCGGGACAGAAGAGACCCAGTACTTC. This translates into CASSSLGTEETQYF. The chain is built from TRBV28 and TRBJ2-5; 7 bases align to TRBD1. J was trimmed by 3 bases and V by 4 bases; bases with no gene match: 5. The CDR3 extends over 14 amino acids. The germline V gene has CDR1 MDHEN and CDR2 SYDVKM.

This sequence joins TRBV6-5 and TRBJ1-4; the D gene is possibly TRBD1 (6 bases). The V gene lost 1 base and the J gene lost 8 bases, with 8 bases spanning the gap. This CDR3 has 13 amino acids. CDR1 is MNHEY and CDR2 is SVGAGI in the germline V gene. DNA of the CDR3: TGTGCCAGCAGTTACTGGGGGCGAGAAAAACTGTTTTTT. Protein sequence: CASSYWGREKLFF.

Of note for this clone: This sample also contains other DNA sequences that code for the same CDR3. This chain links TRBV28 with TRBJ1-2, with D unresolved. With 5 bases removed from V and 8 bases from J, the gap between germline ends came to 15 bases. The germline V gene has CDR1 MDHEN and CDR2 SYDVKM. This CDR3 spans 13 amino acids. The CDR3 DNA is TGTGCCAGCAGTCCCCACACGATGAGGGGCTACACCTTC. The encoded protein is CASSPHTMRGYTF.

The J gene is TRBJ1-2, the V gene TRBV2, with no clear D. Germline lookup yields CDR1 SNHLY and CDR2 FYNNEI. Trimming shortened V by 6 bases and J by 4 bases, and 15 bases separated the two germline ends. The CDR3 covers 14 residues. CDR3 nucleotide sequence: TGTGCCAGCAGCGGACTCGAGGGAGGCTATGGCTACACCTTC. Protein: CASSGLEGGYGYTF.

In this sample, this clone turned up a few times. The CDR3 DNA reads TGCGCCAGCAGCTTGCGACTAGCGGGAGATGAGCAGTTCTTC. Translating it yields CASSLRLAGDEQFF. The chain is built from TRBV5-1 and TRBJ2-1; TRBD2 matches 12 bases. Germline V gene data show CDR1 as SGHRS and CDR2 as YFSETQ. CDR3 length: 14 residues. The junction had 1 base not matched to a gene; V was cut back by 1 base and J by 8 bases.

This clone was observed a few times. The gene calls are TRBV19 and TRBJ2-2, with 7 positions matching TRBD1. The germline V gene encodes CDR1 LNHDA and CDR2 SQIVND (reference sequence). J was trimmed by 3 bases and V by 3 bases; bases with no gene match: 4. CDR3 length: 15 amino acids. The CDR3 here is CASSILQGYTGELFF. Here the CDR3 DNA reads TGTGCCAGTAGTATCCTACAGGGGTACACCGGGGAGCTGTTTTTT.

J is TRBJ1-3 and V is TRBV30; 8 nucleotides match TRBD1. J was trimmed by 8 bases and V by 4 bases; bases with no gene match: 7. CDR1 and CDR2 (germline): GTSNPN, SVGIG (reference sequence). The CDR3 is 13 amino acids. The CDR3 is CAWTPDRVDTIYF. The CDR3 bases are TGTGCCTGGACCCCGGACAGGGTTGACACCATATATTTT.

The chain is built from TRBV5-4 and TRBJ2-7; tentatively, D is TRBD1 (5 bases). Trimming removed 4 bases at V and 5 bases at J, with 16 bases between. Germline values: CDR1 SGHNT, CDR2 YYREEE (reference sequence). The CDR3 has 14 residues. The CDR3 sequence: CASSLDQGINEQYF. CDR3 coding DNA: TGTGCCAGCAGCCTAGACCAGGGAATCAACGAGCAGTACTTC.

DNA for the CDR3: TGTGCCAGCAGCGGGGGGACAGACACACGCTCCTACAATGAGCAGTTCTTC. It translates to CASSGGTDTRSYNEQFF. The chain links TRBV7-2 to TRBJ2-1, with D possibly being TRBD1 (7 bases). CDR3 length: 17 residues. The ends were cut back, 5 bases at V and 0 bases at J, with 17 bases in the middle. CDR1 is SGHTA and CDR2 is FQGNSA in the germline V gene.

As regards this clone: A far larger clone is off by one base, so a read error is likely. The chain uses TRBV5-6 and TRBJ1-1; 7 bases fit TRBD1. The CDR3 has 14 amino acids. CDR1 is SGHDT and CDR2 is YYEEEE in the germline V gene. V shed 0 bases, J shed 5 bases, and the junction held 4 bases outside the gene matches. Written as DNA, the CDR3 is TGTGCCAGCAGCTTGGCAGGGGGTTATACTGAAGCTTTCTTT. This sequence encodes CASSLAGGYTEAFF.

This chain links TRBV11-2 with TRBJ2-7; possible D gene TRBD1, 6 bases. Trimming removed 1 base at V and 2 bases at J, with 12 bases between. Per germline, CDR1 SGHAT and CDR2 FQNNGV. The CDR3 contains 15 residues. The CDR3 DNA reads TGTGCCAGCAGCTTAGTATGGGCAGGGGCCTACGAGCAGTACTTC. Protein: CASSLVWAGAYEQYF.